A single TCR beta chain is shown here with its context. V shed 3 bases and J shed 2 bases, with 9 bases lying between them. This CDR3 is 14 amino acids long. Germline-derived CDR1 and CDR2 are MDHEN and SYDVKM. The data belong to a study of T cell changes during pregnancy in multiple sclerosis. Here immunoSEQ multiplex PCR was the method, and the copy in TCRdb shows in-frame clones only, minus some. The sample carries about 23,000 clones, roughly 90% recorded once. The V gene is TRBV28, the J gene TRBJ2-3; TRBD1 is a possible D gene (5 bases). This sequence originates from a female donor with multiple sclerosis, enrolled in a pregnancy study. The starting material was CD8+ T cells from peripheral blood mononuclear cells, obtained in the first trimester of pregnancy. The CDR3, as DNA: TGTGCCAGCAGTTTTGGGGCGGCCACAGATACGCAGTATTTT. This gives the protein CASSFGAATDTQYF.